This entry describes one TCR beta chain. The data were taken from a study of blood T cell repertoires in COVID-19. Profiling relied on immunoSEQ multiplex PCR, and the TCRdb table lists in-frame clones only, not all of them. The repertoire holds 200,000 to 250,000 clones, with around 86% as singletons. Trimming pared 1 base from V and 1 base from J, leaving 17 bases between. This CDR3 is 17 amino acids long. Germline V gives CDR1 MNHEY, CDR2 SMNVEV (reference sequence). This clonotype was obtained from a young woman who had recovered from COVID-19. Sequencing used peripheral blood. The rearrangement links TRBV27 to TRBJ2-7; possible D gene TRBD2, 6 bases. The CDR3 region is CASSLYPRVGGSYEQYF. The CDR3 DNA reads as TGTGCCAGCAGTTTATACCCGAGGGTCGGGGGATCCTACGAGCAGTACTTC.